A single sample gave rise to the 3 T cell receptor beta chains below, sequenced in a study of human T cells and chemical hapten exposure. Time point described: pre-sensitization, week 0. The treatment: therapeutic diphenylcyclopropenone sensitization with weekly scalp DPC. Total RNA extraction was carried out from unfractionated whole blood. A single record per CDR3 protein comes from TCRdb applying MiXCR to the RACE reads. The sample shows about 50,000 distinct CDR3 sequences, around a tenth of them seen only once. The sequencing used whole blood, collected in connection with sensitization to the hapten diphenylcyclopropenone (DPC). The receptor source for this set is a woman aged 25 to 39 with alopecia areata. Some clones in this sample may be carry-over from other donors' samples.

This clonotype was found many times. A junction end diverges from the germline sequence, so it may reflect a read error. The chain uses TRBV28 and TRBJ2-2, with D uncertain. This CDR3 has 12 amino acids. The germline V gene has CDR1 MDHEN and CDR2 SYDVKM. The DNA of the CDR3 is TGCGGTAGCAAGGGCGACACCGGGGAGCTGTTTTTT. Its translation is CGSKGDTGELFF.

This chain links TRBV20-1 with TRBJ2-2, with 8 bases matching TRBD1. The CDR3 sequence is 13 residues long. Trimming cost V 2 bases and J 6 bases; bases outside gene matches: 2. Germline CDR1 and CDR2: DFQATT and SNEGSKA (reference sequence). The CDR3 here is CSARRDRPGELFF. In nucleotides, the CDR3 is TGCAGTGCTAGAAGGGACAGGCCCGGGGAGCTGTTTTTT.

This sequence joins TRBV19 and TRBJ1-6; maybe TRBD1 (6 bases). V was cut by 4 bases and J by 5 bases, with 18 bases left in between. Germline V lookup: CDR1 LNHDA, CDR2 SQIVND (reference sequence). This CDR3 has 17 amino acids. The CDR3 region has the DNA TGTGCCAGTAGTAAACGCGGACAGCCGACCGATAATTCACCCCTCCACTTT. As protein: CASSKRGQPTDNSPLHF.